This T cell receptor (beta chain) emerged from a study of blood T cells in healthy people across ages. General observations from the study: TCR beta diversity was tightly associated with the proportion of naive T cells. A greater number of naive CD4+ cells and higher diversity distinguished long-lived donors from aged donors.

Germline CDR1 reads SGHTA; CDR2 reads FQGNSA. CDR3 length equals 15 residues. With respect to this clonotype: Its antigen is not known.

The authors ran a second PCR of about 6 to 11 cycles using a sample-barcoded 5' primer and a J-beta primer mix. TCRdb re-derived calls from the 5' RACE reads in MiXCR, one entry per CDR3 protein. The sample lists 450,000 to 700,000 distinct CDR3 sequences; 25% to 30% were seen once. Each donor supplied ten milliliters of peripheral blood. Per-sample yields of isolated PBMCs were at least 7 million. The origin of this receptor is a woman aged 70-85 years in good health. The sample comprised blood. This rearrangement joins TRBV7-2 to TRBJ2-5, with TRBD2 matching over 8 bases. The J call may be faulty, since TRBJ2-7 better matches the DNA end. CDR3 protein: CASSLGTTSGHEQYF. The CDR3 nucleotides are TGTGCCAGCAGCTTAGGAACTACTAGCGGTCACGAGCAGTACTTC.